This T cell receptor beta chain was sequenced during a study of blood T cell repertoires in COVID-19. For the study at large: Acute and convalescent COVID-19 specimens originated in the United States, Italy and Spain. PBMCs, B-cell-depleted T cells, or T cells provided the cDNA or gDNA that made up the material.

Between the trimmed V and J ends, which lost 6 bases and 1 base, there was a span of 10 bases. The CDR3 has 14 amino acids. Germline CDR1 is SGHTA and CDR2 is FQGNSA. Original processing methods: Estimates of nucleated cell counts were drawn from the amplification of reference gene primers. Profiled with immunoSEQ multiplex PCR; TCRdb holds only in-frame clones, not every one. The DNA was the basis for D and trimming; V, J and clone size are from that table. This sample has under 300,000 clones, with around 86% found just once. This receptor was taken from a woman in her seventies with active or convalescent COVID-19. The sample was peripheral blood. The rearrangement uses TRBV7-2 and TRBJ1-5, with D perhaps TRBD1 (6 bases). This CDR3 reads CASRADSSNQPQHF. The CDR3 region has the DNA TGTGCCAGCAGGGCGGACAGCAGCAATCAGCCCCAGCATTTT.